Listed below are T cell receptor beta chains from one sample, sequenced in a study of radiotherapy plus CTLA-4 blockade in lung cancer. The method was immunoSEQ multiplex PCR; TCRdb's version includes in-frame clones alone and lacks a portion of them. The profile shows approximately 35,000 clones, around 85% of them singletons. The sample was peripheral blood, taken from a patient treated with radiotherapy plus ipilimumab. These receptors were taken from a human donor with non-small cell lung cancer who had stable disease on radiotherapy plus ipilimumab. Both conserved end residues are part of each CDR3. A D gene is named only where the DNA matches it firmly.

cdr3_aa v_call d_call j_call
CASSLTGATITGELFF TRBV7-2 TRBD1 TRBJ2-2
CASSPDGYGYTF TRBV14 NA TRBJ1-2
CASSPSEQGANTGELFF TRBV18 TRBD1 TRBJ2-2
CASSPRQGDGYTF TRBV7-2 TRBD1 TRBJ1-2
CASSPSGSQGEQFF TRBV11-2 TRBD2 TRBJ2-1
CAISGRETDTQYF TRBV10-3 NA TRBJ2-3
CASSWGGTGTKYNEQFF TRBV11-1 NA TRBJ2-1
CASSLVARGSNEQYF TRBV11-2 NA TRBJ2-7
CASSTRTSRAYEQYF TRBV11-3 NA TRBJ2-7
CASSLQGDSPTGANVLTF TRBV5-6 TRBD1 TRBJ2-6
CASSPLAGGYNEQFF TRBV7-3 TRBD2 TRBJ2-1
CASSPRLNYGYTF TRBV11-2 NA TRBJ1-2
CASSQGLGGSYEQYF TRBV7-3 TRBD2 TRBJ2-7
CASNFRKTEKLFF TRBV19 NA TRBJ1-4
CASGTYEQYF TRBV19 NA TRBJ2-7
CASSWTGRGRGYTF TRBV5-4 TRBD1 TRBJ1-2
CASTTSTAGSYEQYF TRBV7-2 NA TRBJ2-7
CASSVGARETQYF TRBV2 NA TRBJ2-5
CASRPPGFSYEQYF TRBV2 NA TRBJ2-7
CASSPTGGRAEAFF TRBV5-1 TRBD1 TRBJ1-1
CASSLDETGVYEQYF TRBV11-2 TRBD1 TRBJ2-7
CASSLFRGKQETQYF TRBV7-2 TRBD1 TRBJ2-5
CASSPGQARGAEAFF TRBV19 TRBD1 TRBJ1-1
CASSGTPTETQYF TRBV5-1 NA TRBJ2-5
CASPPPGAESTDTQYF TRBV5-1 NA TRBJ2-3
CASSLGTLAGGVEQYF TRBV5-1 TRBD2 TRBJ2-7
CASIPDGDNQPQHF TRBV6-1 NA TRBJ1-5
CASSLRFEGSKAQYF TRBV4-1 NA TRBJ2-5
CASSPRETSGLDDTQYF TRBV18 TRBD2 TRBJ2-3
CASSQIQPKGARSYEQYF TRBV4-1 TRBD1 NA
CASSLKADYPGFF TRBV27 NA TRBJ2-1
CASSSGLAGVTDTQYF TRBV18 TRBD2 TRBJ2-3
CASSRQGAPGELFF TRBV7-9 TRBD1 TRBJ2-2
CASSLSVGTSRGRTQYF TRBV27 TRBD2 TRBJ2-3
CASSLYRTITGELFF TRBV11-2 NA TRBJ2-2
CASSIFYGLRKVSEAFF TRBV19 NA TRBJ1-1
CAIRPGTSGSRHSYTQYF TRBV10-3 TRBD2 TRBJ2-3
CASSSGPRSEAFF TRBV19 NA TRBJ1-1
CASSPNSAGGTDTQYF TRBV4-3 NA TRBJ2-3
CASSMGGTGTSGANVLTF TRBV9 TRBD1 TRBJ2-6
CAICPATSGANVLTF TRBV10-3 NA TRBJ2-6
CASSVGQSNQPQHF TRBV9 NA TRBJ1-5
CAWSPGLGDTQYF TRBV30 TRBD2 TRBJ2-3
CASSFFRAGRIDGYTF TRBV7-8 NA TRBJ1-2
CASSSGDSIPDTQYF TRBV5-1 NA TRBJ2-3
CASRNRDSRSYEQYF TRBV19 TRBD1 TRBJ2-7
CASSSGRSNEKLFF TRBV21-1 NA TRBJ1-4
CASSRIPGTSGSKAYNEQFF TRBV4-1 TRBD2 TRBJ2-1
CASRKDRDTEAFF TRBV2 TRBD1 TRBJ1-1